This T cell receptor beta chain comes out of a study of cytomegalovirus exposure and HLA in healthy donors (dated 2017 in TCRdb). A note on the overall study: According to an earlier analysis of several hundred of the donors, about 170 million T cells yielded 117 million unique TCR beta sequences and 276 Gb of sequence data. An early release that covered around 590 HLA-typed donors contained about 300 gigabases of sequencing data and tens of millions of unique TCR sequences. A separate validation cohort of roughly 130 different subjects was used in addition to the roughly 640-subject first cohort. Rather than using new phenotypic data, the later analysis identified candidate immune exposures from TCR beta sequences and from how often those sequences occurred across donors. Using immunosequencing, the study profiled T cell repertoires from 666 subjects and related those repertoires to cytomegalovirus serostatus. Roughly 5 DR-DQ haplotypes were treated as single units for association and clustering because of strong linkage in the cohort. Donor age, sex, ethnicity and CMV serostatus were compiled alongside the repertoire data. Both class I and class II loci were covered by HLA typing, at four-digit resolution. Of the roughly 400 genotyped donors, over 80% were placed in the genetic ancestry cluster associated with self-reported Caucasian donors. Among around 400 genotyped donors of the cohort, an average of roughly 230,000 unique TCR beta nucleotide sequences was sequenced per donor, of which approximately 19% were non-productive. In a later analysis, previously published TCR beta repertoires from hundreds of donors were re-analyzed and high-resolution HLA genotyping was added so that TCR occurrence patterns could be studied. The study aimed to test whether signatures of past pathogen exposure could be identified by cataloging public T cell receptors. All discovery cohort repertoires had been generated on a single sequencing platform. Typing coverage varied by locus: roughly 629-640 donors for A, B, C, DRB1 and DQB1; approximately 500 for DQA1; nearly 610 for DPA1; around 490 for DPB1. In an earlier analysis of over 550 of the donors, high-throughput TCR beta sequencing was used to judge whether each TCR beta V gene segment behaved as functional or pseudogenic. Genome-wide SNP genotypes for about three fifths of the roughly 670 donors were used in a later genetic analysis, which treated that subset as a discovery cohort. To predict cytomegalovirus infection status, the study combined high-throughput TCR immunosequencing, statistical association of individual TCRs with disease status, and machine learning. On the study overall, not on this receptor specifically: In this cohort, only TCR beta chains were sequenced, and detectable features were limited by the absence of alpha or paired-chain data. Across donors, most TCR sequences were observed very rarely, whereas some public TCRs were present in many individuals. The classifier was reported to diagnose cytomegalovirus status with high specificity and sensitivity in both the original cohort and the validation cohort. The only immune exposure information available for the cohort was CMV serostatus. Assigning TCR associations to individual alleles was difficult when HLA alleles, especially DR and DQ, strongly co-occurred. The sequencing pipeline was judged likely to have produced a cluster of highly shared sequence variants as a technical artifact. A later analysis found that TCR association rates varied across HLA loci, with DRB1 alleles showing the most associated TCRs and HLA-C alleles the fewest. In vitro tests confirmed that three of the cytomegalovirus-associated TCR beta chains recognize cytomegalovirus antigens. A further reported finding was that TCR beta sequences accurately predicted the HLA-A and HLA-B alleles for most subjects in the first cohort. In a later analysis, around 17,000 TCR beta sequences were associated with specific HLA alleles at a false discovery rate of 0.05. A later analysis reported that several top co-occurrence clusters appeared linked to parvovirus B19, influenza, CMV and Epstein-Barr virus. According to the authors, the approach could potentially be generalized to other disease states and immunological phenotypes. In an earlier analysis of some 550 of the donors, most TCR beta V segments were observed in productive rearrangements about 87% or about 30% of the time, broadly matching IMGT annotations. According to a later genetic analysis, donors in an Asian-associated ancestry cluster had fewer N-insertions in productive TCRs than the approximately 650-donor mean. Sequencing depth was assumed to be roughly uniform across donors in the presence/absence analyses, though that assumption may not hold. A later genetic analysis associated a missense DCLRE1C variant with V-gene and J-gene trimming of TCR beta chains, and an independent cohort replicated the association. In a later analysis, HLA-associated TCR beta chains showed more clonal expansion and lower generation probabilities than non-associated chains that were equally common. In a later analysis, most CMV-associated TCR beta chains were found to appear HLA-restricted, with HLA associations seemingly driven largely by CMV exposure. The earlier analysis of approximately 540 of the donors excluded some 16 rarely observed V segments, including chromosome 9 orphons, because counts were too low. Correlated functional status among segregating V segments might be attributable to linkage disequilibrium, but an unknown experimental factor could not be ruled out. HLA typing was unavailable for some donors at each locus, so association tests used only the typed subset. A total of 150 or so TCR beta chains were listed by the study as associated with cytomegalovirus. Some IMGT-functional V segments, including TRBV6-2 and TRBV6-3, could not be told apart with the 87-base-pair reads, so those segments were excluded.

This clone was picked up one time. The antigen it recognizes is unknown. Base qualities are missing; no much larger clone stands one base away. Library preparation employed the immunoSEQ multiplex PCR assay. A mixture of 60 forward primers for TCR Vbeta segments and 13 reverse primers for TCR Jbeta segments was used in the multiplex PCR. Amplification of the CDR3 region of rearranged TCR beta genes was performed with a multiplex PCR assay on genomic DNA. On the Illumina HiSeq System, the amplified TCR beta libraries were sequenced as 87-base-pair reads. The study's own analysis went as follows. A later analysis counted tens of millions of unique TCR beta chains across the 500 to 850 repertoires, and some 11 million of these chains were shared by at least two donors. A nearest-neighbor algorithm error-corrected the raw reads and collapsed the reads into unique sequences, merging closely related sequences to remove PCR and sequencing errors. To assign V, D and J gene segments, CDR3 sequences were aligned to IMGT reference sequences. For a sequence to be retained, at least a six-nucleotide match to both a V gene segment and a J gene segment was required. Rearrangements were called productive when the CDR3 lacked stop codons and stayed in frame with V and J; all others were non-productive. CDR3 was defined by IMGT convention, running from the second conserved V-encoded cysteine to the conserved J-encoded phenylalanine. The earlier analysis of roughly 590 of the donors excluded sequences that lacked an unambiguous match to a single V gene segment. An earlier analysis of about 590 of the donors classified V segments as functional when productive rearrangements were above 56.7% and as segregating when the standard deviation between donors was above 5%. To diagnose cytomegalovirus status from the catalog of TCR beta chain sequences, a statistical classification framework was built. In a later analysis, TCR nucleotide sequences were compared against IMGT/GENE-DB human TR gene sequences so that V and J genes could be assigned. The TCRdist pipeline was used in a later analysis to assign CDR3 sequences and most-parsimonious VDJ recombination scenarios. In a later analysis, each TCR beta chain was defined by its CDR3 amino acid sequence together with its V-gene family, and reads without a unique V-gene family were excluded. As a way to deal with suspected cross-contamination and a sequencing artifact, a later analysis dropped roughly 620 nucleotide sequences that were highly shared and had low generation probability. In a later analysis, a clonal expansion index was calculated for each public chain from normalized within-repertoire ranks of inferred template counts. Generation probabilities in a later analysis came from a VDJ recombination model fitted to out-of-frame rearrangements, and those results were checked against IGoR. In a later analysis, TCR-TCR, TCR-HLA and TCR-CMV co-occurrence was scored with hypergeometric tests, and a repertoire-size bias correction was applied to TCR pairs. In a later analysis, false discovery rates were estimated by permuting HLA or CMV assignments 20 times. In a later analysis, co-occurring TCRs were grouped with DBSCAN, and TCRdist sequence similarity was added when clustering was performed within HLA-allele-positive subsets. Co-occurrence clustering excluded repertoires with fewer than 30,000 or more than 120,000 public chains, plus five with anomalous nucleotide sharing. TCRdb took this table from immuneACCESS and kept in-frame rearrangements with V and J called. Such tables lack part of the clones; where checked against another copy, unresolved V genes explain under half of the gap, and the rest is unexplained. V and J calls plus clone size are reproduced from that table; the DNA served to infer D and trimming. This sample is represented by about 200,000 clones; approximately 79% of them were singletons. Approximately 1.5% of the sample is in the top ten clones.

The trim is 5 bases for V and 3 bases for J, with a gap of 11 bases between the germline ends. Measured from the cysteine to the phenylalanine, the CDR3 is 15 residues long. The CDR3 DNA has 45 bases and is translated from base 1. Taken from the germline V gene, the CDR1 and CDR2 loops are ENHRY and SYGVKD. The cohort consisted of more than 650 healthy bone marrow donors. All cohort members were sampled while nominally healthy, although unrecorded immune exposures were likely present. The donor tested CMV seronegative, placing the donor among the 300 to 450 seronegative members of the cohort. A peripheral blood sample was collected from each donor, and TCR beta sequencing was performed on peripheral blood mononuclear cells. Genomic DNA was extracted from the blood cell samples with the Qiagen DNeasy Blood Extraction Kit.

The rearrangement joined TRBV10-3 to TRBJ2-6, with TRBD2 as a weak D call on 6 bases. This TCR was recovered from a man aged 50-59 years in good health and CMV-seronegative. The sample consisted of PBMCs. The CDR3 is CAISHGGVGANVLTF. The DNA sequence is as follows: TGTGCCATCAGTCACGGAGGGGTTGGGGCCAACGTCCTGACTTTC.